One and the same sample provided the 9 T cell receptor beta chains below, sequenced in a study of early T cells in non-severe SARS-CoV-2 infection. TCRdb processed the 5' RACE reads anew with MiXCR; each CDR3 protein has one entry. The sample lists tens of thousands of distinct CDR3 sequences; 12% were seen once. Sequencing used whole blood. The receptor source for this set is an adult who was a healthcare worker with PCR-confirmed SARS-CoV-2 infection or an uninfected control (not recorded which).

This clonotype was seen repeatedly, ten times or more. The V and J genes are TRBV7-8 and TRBJ1-4, with D maybe TRBD1 (6 bases). V lost 6 bases, J lost 0 bases, and 11 bases lay in between. The CDR3 is 15 residues long. Germline V CDR1 and CDR2: SGHVS, FQNEAQ. CDR3 residues: CASSLNRATNEKLFF. In nucleotides, the CDR3 is TGTGCCAGCAGTTTGAACAGGGCAACTAATGAAAAACTGTTTTTT. The full variable domain, rest sourced from reference TRBV7-8 and TRBJ1-4, is GAGVSQSPRYKVAKRGQDVALRCDPISGHVSLFWYQQALGQGPEFLTYFQNEAQLDKSGLPSDRFFAERPEGSVSTLKIQRTQQEDSAVYLCASSLNRATNEKLFFGSGTQLSVL.

This clonotype was seen a handful of times. This rearrangement joins TRBV5-4 to TRBJ2-5; either TRBD1 or TRBD2 may supply D (6 bases each). There are 14 residues in the CDR3. The V gene lost 2 bases and the J gene lost 5 bases, with 13 bases spanning the gap. In germline, CDR1 is SGHNT, CDR2 YYREEE (reference sequence). As DNA, the CDR3 is TGTGCCAGCAGCTTCGGGGGCACGACGGAGACCCAGTACTTC. This codes for CASSFGGTTETQYF.

The J gene is TRBJ2-1, the V gene TRBV20-1; D is tentatively TRBD1 or TRBD2 (7 bases each). Germline CDR1 reads DFQATT; CDR2 reads SNEGSKA (reference sequence). The CDR3 covers 14 residues. Trimming shortened V by 5 bases and J by 5 bases, and 16 bases separated the two germline ends. The CDR3 DNA sequence: TGCAGTGCTCCTAAGACAGGGAGGGACAATGAGCAGTTCTTC. This sequence encodes CSAPKTGRDNEQFF.

This clonotype was counted at least ten times. The rearrangement links TRBV29-1 to TRBJ2-3; weak D call: TRBD2 (7 bases). The V gene lost 3 bases and the J gene lost 8 bases, with 15 bases spanning the gap. This CDR3 is built from 13 residues. From germline, CDR1 is SQVTM and CDR2 ANQGSEA. CDR3 residues: CSVDARGAPTQYF. The CDR3 DNA follows: TGCAGCGTTGATGCTCGGGGGGCCCCTACGCAGTATTTT.

V is TRBV15 and J is TRBJ2-2; TRBD1 might be the D (7 bases). Germline CDR1 and CDR2: LNHNV and YYDKDF (reference sequence). There are 15 residues in the CDR3. Trimming stripped 3 bases from V and 5 bases from J, with 13 bases between. CDR3 amino acids: CATSRPGGRTGELFF. CDR3 bases: TGTGCCACCAGCAGGCCAGGGGGGCGGACCGGGGAGCTGTTTTTT. Variable domain in full (rest from reference TRBV15 and TRBJ2-2): DAMVIQNPRYQVTQFGKPVTLSCSQTLNHNVMYWYQQKSSQAPKLLFHYYDKDFNNEADTPDNFQSRRPNTSFCFLDIRSPGLGDTAMYLCATSRPGGRTGELFFGEGSRLTVL.

At least ten counts were recorded for this clonotype. V gene TRBV20-1 combines with J gene TRBJ2-2; 8 bases agree with TRBD2. From germline, CDR1 is DFQATT and CDR2 SNEGSKA (reference sequence). After removal of 6 bases from V and 2 bases from J, the junction contained 8 bases not matched to a gene. The CDR3 consists of 15 residues. The CDR3 DNA follows: TGCAGTGCGCCCAGGACTAGCTCTAACACCGGGGAGCTGTTTTTT. This codes for CSAPRTSSNTGELFF.

This clonotype was seen a handful of times. The chain carries TRBV3-1 and TRBJ2-4; perhaps TRBD2 as D (5 bases). Trimming shortened V by 6 bases and J by 2 bases, and 17 bases separated the two germline ends. CDR3 length equals 16 residues. Germline lookup yields CDR1 LGHDT and CDR2 YNNKEL (reference sequence). CDR3 in DNA: TGTGCCAGCAGTGCACTCAGCGGAGGACCCAAAAACATTCAGTACTTC. Amino acid sequence: CASSALSGGPKNIQYF.

The chain joins TRBV29-1 to TRBJ2-1; D is unresolved. Germline loops: CDR1 SQVTM, CDR2 ANQGSEA. The CDR3 spans 11 residues. Between the trimmed V and J ends, which lost 6 bases and 4 bases, there was a span of 7 bases. CDR3 amino acids: CSVTLYNEQFF. In DNA form, the CDR3 reads TGCAGCGTGACACTTTACAATGAGCAGTTCTTC.

The J gene is TRBJ2-7, the V gene TRBV6-2 or TRBV6-3; the D gene is possibly TRBD2 (5 bases). This CDR3 has 12 amino acids. Germline V CDR1 and CDR2: MNHEY, SVGEGT. V shed 10 bases and J shed 7 bases, with 17 bases lying between them. The CDR3 DNA is TGTGCCACCTTTGAGGGTAAGGAGGAGCAGTACTTC. Protein: CATFEGKEEQYF.